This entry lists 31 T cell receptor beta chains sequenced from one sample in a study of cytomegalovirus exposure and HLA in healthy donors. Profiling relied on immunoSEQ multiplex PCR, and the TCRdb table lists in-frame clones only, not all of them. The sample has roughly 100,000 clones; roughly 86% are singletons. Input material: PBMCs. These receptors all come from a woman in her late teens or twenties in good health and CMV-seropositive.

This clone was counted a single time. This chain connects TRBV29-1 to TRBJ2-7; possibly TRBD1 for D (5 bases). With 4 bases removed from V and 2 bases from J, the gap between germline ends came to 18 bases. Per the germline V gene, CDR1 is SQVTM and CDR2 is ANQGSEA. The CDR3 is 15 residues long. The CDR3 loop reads CSVVGAIRSTYEQYF. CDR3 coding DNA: TGCAGCGTTGTTGGGGCCATTCGATCGACCTACGAGCAGTACTTC.

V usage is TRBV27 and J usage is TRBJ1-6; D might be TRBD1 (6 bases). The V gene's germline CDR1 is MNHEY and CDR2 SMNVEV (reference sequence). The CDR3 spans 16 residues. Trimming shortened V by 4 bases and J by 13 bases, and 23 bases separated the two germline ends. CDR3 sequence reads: CASSYTRDISKGPLHF. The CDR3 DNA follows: TGTGCCAGCAGTTATACGAGGGACATCTCAAAGGGCCCCCTCCACTTT.

The CDR3 coding sequence is TGTGCCAGCAGTTATCAAGCGGGGGCCCTCTACGAGCAGTACTTC. This codes for CASSYQAGALYEQYF. The chain is built from TRBV27 and TRBJ2-7, with TRBD2 matching 8 bases. Germline CDR1 MNHEY, CDR2 SMNVEV (reference sequence). With 4 bases clipped from V and 3 bases from J, the junction kept 8 bases outside the gene matches. The CDR3 has 15 residues.

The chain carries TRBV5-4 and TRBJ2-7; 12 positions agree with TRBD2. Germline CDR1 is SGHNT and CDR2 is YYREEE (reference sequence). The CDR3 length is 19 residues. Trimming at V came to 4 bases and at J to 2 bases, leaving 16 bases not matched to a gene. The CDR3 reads CASSTRLAGDPNRAYEQYF. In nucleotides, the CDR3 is TGTGCCAGCAGCACTCGACTAGCGGGAGATCCTAATAGGGCCTACGAGCAGTACTTC.

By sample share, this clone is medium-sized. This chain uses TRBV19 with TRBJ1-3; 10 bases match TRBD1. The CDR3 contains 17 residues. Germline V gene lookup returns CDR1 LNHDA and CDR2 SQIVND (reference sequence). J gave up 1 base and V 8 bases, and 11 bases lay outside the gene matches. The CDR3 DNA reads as TGTGCCAGTGTTAGGGACAGGGGATACACTTCTGGAAACACCATATATTTT. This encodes CASVRDRGYTSGNTIYF.

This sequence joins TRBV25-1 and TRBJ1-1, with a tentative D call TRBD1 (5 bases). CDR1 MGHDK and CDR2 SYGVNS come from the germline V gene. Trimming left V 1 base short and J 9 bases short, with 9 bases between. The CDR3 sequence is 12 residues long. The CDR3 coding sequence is TGTGCCAGCAGTGAATGGGGCAGCCAAGCTTTCTTT. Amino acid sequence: CASSEWGSQAFF.

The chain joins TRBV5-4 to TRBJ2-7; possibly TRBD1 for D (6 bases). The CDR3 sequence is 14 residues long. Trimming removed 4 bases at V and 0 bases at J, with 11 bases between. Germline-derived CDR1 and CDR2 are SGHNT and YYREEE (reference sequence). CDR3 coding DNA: TGTGCCAGCAGCCGCCAGGGGATCTCCTACGAGCAGTACTTC. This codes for CASSRQGISYEQYF.

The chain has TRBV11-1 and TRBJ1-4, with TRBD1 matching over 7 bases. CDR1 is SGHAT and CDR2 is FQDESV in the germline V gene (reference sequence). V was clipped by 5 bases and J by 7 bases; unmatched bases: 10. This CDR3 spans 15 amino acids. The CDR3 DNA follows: TGTGCCAGCAGCGTCTCAGGGGGAGTGAGTGAAAAACTGTTTTTT. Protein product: CASSVSGGVSEKLFF.

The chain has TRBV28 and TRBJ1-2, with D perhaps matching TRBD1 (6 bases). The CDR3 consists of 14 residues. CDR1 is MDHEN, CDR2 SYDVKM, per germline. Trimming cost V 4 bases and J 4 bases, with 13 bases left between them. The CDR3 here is CASSSGTLTYGYTF. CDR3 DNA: TGTGCCAGCAGTTCAGGGACATTGACCTATGGCTACACCTTC.

In nucleotides, the CDR3 is TGCGCCAGCAGCCCGAAGGGCGGGACAGGGGGTACTGAAGCTTTCTTT. Amino acid sequence: CASSPKGGTGGTEAFF. The rearrangement uses TRBV4-1 and TRBJ1-1; 11 bases map to TRBD1. Trimming at V came to 4 bases and at J to 5 bases, leaving 9 bases not matched to a gene. This CDR3 is 16 amino acids long. CDR1 is MGHRA, CDR2 YSYEKL, per germline.

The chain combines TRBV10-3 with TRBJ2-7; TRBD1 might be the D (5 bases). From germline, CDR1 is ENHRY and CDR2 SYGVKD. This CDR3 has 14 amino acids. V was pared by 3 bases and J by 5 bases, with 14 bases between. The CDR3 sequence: CAISEPDSSHEQYF. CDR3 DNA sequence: TGTGCCATCAGTGAACCCGACAGTTCCCACGAGCAGTACTTC.

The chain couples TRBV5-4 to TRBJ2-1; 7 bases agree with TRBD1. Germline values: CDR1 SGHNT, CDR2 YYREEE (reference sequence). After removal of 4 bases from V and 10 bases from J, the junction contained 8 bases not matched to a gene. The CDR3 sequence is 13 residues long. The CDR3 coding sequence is TGTGCCAGCAGCCGGGACCCAGGGGGAGAGCAGTTCTTC. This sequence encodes CASSRDPGGEQFF.

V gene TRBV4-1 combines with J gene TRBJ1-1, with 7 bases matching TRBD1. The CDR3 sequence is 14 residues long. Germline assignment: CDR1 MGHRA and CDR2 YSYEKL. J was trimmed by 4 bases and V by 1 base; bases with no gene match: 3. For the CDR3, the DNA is TGCGCCAGCAGCCAAGTACAGGGGTTCACTGAAGCTTTCTTT. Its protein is CASSQVQGFTEAFF.

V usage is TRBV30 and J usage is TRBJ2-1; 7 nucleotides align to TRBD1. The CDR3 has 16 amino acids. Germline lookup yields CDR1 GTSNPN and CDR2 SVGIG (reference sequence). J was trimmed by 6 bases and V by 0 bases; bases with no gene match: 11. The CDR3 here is CAWSVRGTVVGNEQFF. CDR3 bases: TGTGCCTGGAGTGTAAGGGGGACAGTGGTCGGCAATGAGCAGTTCTTC.

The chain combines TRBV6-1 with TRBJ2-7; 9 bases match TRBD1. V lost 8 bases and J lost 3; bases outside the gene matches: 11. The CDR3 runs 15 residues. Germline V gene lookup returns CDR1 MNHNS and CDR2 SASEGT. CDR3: CASSYRGRGDYEQYF. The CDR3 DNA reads TGTGCCAGCTCTTACAGGGGGCGAGGAGACTACGAGCAGTACTTC.

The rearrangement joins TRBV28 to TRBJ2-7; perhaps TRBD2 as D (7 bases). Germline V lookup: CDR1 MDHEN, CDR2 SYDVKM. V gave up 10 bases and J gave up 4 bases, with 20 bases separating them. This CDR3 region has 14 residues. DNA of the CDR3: TGTGCCACCCTAGGGGGGGGAGGGGAATACGAGCAGTACTTC. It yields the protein CATLGGGGEYEQYF.

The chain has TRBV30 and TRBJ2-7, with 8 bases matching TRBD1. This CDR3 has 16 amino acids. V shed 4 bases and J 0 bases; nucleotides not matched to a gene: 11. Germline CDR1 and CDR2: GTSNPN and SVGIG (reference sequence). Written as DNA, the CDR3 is TGTGCCTGGAAGGGGACAGGCAGCAAATCCTCCTACGAGCAGTACTTC. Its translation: CAWKGTGSKSSYEQYF. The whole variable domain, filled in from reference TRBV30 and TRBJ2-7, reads SQTIHQWPATLVQPVGSPLSLECTVEGTSNPNLYWYRQAAGRGLQLLFYSVGIGQISSEVPQNLSASRPQDRQFILSSKKLLLSDSGFYLCAWKGTGSKSSYEQYFGPGTRLTVT.

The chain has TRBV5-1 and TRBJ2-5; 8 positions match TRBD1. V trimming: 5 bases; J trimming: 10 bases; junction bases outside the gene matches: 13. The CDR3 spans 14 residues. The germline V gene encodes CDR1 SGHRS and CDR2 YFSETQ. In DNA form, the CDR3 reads TGCGCCAGCAGTTACCAGGACAGGGCCGTTGTCCAGTACTTC. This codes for CASSYQDRAVVQYF.

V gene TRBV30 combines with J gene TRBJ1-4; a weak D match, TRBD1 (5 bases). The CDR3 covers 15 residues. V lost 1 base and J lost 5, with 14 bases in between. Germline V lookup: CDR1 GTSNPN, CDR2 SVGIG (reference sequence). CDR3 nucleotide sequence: TGTGCCTGGAGTGGAAAACAGGTGCGCAATGAAAAACTGTTTTTT. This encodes CAWSGKQVRNEKLFF.

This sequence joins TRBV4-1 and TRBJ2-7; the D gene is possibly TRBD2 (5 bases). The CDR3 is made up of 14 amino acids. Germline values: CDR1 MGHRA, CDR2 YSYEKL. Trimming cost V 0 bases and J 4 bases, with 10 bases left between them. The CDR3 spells CASSQDEGWYEQYF. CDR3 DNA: TGCGCCAGCAGCCAAGATGAGGGTTGGTACGAGCAGTACTTC.

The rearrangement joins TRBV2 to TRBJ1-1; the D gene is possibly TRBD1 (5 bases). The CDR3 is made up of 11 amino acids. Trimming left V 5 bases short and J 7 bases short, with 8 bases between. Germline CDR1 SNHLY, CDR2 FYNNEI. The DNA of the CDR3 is TGTGCCAGCAGTATAAGGGGTGAAGCTTTCTTT. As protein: CASSIRGEAFF.

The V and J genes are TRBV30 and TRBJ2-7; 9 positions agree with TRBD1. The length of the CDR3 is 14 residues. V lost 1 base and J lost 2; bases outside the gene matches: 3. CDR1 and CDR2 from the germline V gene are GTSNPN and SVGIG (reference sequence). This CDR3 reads CAWSAGQGPYEQYF. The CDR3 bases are TGTGCCTGGAGTGCGGGACAGGGACCCTACGAGCAGTACTTC. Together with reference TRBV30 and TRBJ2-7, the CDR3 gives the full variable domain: SQTIHQWPATLVQPVGSPLSLECTVEGTSNPNLYWYRQAAGRGLQLLFYSVGIGQISSEVPQNLSASRPQDRQFILSSKKLLLSDSGFYLCAWSAGQGPYEQYFGPGTRLTVT.

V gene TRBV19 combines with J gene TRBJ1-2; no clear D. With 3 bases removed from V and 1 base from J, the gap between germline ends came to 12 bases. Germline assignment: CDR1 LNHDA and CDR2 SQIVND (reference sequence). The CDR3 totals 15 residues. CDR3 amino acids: CASSIRSGDNYGYTF. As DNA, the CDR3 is TGTGCCAGTAGTATTCGGTCAGGCGATAACTATGGCTACACCTTC.

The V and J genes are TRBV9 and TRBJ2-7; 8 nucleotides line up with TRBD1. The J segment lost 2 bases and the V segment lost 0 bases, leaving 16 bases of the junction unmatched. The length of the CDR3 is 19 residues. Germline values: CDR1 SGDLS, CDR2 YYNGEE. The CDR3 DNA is TGTGCCAGCAGCGTAGCTGGCGACAGGGGCACCGCCACTCCCTACGAGCAGTACTTC. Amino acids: CASSVAGDRGTATPYEQYF.

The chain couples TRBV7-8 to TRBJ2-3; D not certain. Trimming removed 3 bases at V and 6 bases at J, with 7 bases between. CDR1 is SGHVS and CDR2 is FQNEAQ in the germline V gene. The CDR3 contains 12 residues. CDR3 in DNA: TGTGCCAGCAGCTTCTTCCTCGATACGCAGTATTTT. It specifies CASSFFLDTQYF.

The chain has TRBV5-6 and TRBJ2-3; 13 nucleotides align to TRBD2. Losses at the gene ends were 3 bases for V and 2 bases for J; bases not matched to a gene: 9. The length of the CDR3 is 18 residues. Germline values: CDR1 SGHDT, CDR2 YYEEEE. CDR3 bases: TGTGCCAGCAGCTATCTCCAACTAGCGGGAGGGATCACAGATACGCAGTATTTT. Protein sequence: CASSYLQLAGGITDTQYF.

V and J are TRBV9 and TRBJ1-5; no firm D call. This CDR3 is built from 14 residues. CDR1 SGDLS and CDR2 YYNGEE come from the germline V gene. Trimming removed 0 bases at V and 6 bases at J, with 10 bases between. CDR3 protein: CASSVGGRGQPQHF. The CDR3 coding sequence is TGTGCCAGCAGCGTAGGAGGGCGCGGTCAGCCCCAGCATTTT.

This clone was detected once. The CDR3 nucleotides are TGTGCCAGCAACAGGGGGCGGCATGAAAAACTGTTTTTT. Protein product: CASNRGRHEKLFF. The chain couples TRBV6-1 to TRBJ1-4; 9 bases match TRBD1. Germline CDR1 is MNHNS and CDR2 is SASEGT. V was clipped by 7 bases and J by 6 bases; unmatched bases: 3. CDR3 length: 13 amino acids.

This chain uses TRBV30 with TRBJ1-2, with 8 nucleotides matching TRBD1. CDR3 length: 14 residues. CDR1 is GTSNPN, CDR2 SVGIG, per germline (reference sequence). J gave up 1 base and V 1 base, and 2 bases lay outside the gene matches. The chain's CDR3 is CAWSADRGNYGYTF. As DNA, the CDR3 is TGTGCCTGGAGTGCCGACAGGGGTAACTATGGCTACACCTTC.

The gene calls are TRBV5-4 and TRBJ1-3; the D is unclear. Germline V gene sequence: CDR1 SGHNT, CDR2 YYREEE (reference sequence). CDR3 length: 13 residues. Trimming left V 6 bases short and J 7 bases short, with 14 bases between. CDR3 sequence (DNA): TGTGCCAGCACCTCCAACGCGAGGAACACCATATATTTT. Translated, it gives CASTSNARNTIYF.

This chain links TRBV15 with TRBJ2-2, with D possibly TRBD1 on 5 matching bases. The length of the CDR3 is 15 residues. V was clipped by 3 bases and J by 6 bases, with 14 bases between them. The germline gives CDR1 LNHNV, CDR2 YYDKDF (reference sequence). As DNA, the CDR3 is TGTGCCACCAGCAGGGTCCCTAGGGGTGCCGGGGAGCTGTTTTTT. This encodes CATSRVPRGAGELFF. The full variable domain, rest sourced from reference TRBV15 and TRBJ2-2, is DAMVIQNPRYQVTQFGKPVTLSCSQTLNHNVMYWYQQKSSQAPKLLFHYYDKDFNNEADTPDNFQSRRPNTSFCFLDIRSPGLGDTAMYLCATSRVPRGAGELFFGEGSRLTVL.